The 32 T cell receptor beta chains below all came from one sample that was sequenced in a study of T cell changes during pregnancy in multiple sclerosis. Generated by immunoSEQ multiplex PCR, the TCRdb table keeps only in-frame clones and is missing some. Among roughly 110,000 clones listed, about nine tenths were seen once. The sample was peripheral blood, taken after pregnancy. The receptors originated from a female donor with multiple sclerosis, enrolled in a pregnancy study.

This clone was seen only once. The rearrangement joins TRBV6-1 to TRBJ2-7; D may be TRBD2 (6 bases). The CDR3 consists of 13 residues. Trimming shortened V by 1 base and J by 5 bases, and 9 bases separated the two germline ends. CDR1 MNHNS and CDR2 SASEGT come from the germline V gene. Here the CDR3 DNA reads TGTGCCAGCAGTGAAGGGGGAGGAGACGAGCAGTACTTC. Translating it yields CASSEGGGDEQYF.

The rearrangement uses TRBV19 and TRBJ1-5, with 9 bases that match TRBD1. Germline loops: CDR1 LNHDA, CDR2 SQIVND (reference sequence). V gave up 6 bases and J gave up 4 bases; unmatched junction bases: 1. The CDR3 sequence is 13 residues long. The CDR3 sequence is CASRDRGNQPQHF. The CDR3 region has the DNA TGTGCCAGTAGGGACAGGGGTAATCAGCCCCAGCATTTT. The whole variable domain, remainder taken from reference TRBV19 and TRBJ1-5, is DGGITQSPKYLFRKEGQNVTLSCEQNLNHDAMYWYRQDPGQGLRLIYYSQIVNDFQKGDIAEGYSVSREKKESFPLTVTSAQKNPTAFYLCASRDRGNQPQHFGDGTRLSIL.

The chain uses TRBV29-1 and TRBJ2-3; 11 bases fit TRBD2. This CDR3 comprises 15 residues. Germline assignment: CDR1 SQVTM and CDR2 ANQGSEA. V dropped 4 bases and J dropped 1; count of bases not matched to a gene: 4. CDR3 sequence reads: CSVALAGGGTDTQYF. The DNA for the CDR3 is TGCAGCGTTGCCCTAGCGGGGGGTGGCACAGATACGCAGTATTTT.

This sequence joins TRBV6-6 and TRBJ2-7; TRBD2 is a possible D gene (6 bases). Germline CDR1 MNHNY, CDR2 SVGAGI (reference sequence). V dropped 8 bases and J dropped 3 bases, with 20 bases sitting between them. CDR3 length equals 15 residues. CDR3 nucleotide sequence: TGTGCCAGCTCCATTCGGCAGGCGGACTACTACGAGCAGTACTTC. This sequence encodes CASSIRQADYYEQYF.

The rearrangement links TRBV25-1 to TRBJ1-1, with TRBD1 matching over 8 bases. The CDR3 is 15 residues long. CDR1 and CDR2 (germline): MGHDK, SYGVNS. Trimming took 0 bases from V and 5 from J; bases not matched to a gene: 5. CDR3 loop: CASSEYQGALTEAFF. CDR3 bases: TGTGCCAGCAGTGAATATCAGGGGGCGTTGACTGAAGCTTTCTTT.

The chain combines TRBV30 with TRBJ2-1; no clear D. The V gene lost 2 bases and the J gene lost 0 bases, with 11 bases spanning the gap. CDR1 GTSNPN and CDR2 SVGIG come from the germline V gene (reference sequence). This CDR3 is 15 amino acids long. CDR3 nucleotides: TGTGCCTGGAGTACTGACTGGAGCTCCTACAATGAGCAGTTCTTC. Protein product: CAWSTDWSSYNEQFF.

As DNA, the CDR3 is TGTGCCAGCAGTGACTCGAGGAAGCGGCCAGTCCGAAACACCATATATTTT. This codes for CASSDSRKRPVRNTIYF. The J gene is TRBJ1-3, the V gene TRBV6-4; D gene unclear. V was shortened by 0 bases and J by 5 bases, with 17 bases between the two germline ends. Germline CDR1 and CDR2: MRHNA and SNTAGT. The CDR3 runs 17 residues.

This chain links TRBV30 with TRBJ2-1, with 8 bases aligning to TRBD2. The length of the CDR3 is 11 residues. CDR1 and CDR2 from the germline V gene are GTSNPN and SVGIG (reference sequence). V was clipped by 5 bases and J by 7 bases; unmatched bases: 1. DNA for the CDR3: TGTGCCTGGGAGCGGGGGAATGAGCAGTTCTTC. It is translated as CAWERGNEQFF.

This clone appeared once. The rearrangement links TRBV10-3 to TRBJ1-2; D is undetermined. This CDR3 region has 15 residues. The germline V and J ends were trimmed by 3 bases and 0 bases, with 11 bases remaining between them. The germline CDR1 and CDR2 sequences are ENHRY and SYGVKD. The CDR3 here is CAISEPGRPNYGYTF. CDR3 coding DNA: TGTGCCATCAGTGAACCGGGTCGGCCTAACTATGGCTACACCTTC.

The CDR3 DNA reads as TGTGCCAGCAGCTTAGGCCGACGGCTAGCGATAGCAGATACGCAGTATTTT. It codes for CASSLGRRLAIADTQYF. The chain is built from TRBV13 and TRBJ2-3; D is perhaps TRBD2 (6 bases). This CDR3 has 17 residues. The V gene's germline CDR1 is PRHDT and CDR2 FYEKMQ (reference sequence). The V gene lost 0 bases and the J gene lost 4 bases, with 17 bases spanning the gap.

The J gene is TRBJ1-2, the V gene TRBV6-5; perhaps TRBD1 as D (5 bases). This CDR3 comprises 13 residues. CDR1 is MNHEY, CDR2 SVGAGI, per germline. The V and J ends lost 2 bases and 2 bases respectively, with 6 bases between them. The CDR3 loop is CASSYGGNYGYTF. The DNA of the CDR3 is TGTGCCAGCAGTTACGGGGGGAACTATGGCTACACCTTC.

V usage is TRBV7-9 and J usage is TRBJ2-5; D possibly corresponds to TRBD2 (6 bases). Trimming shortened V by 5 bases and J by 4 bases, and 26 bases separated the two germline ends. This CDR3 is 18 amino acids long. CDR1 is SEHNR, CDR2 FQNEAQ, per germline (reference sequence). The CDR3 loop reads CASSPRGFRDGGLETQYF. The CDR3 DNA reads TGTGCCAGCAGCCCGAGGGGTTTCCGGGACGGGGGTTTAGAGACCCAGTACTTC.

This sequence joins TRBV27 and TRBJ2-2, with TRBD2 matching over 12 bases. This CDR3 has 16 amino acids. Trimming at V came to 3 bases and at J to 6 bases, leaving 5 bases not matched to a gene. Per the germline V gene, CDR1 is MNHEY and CDR2 is SMNVEV (reference sequence). CDR3 DNA: TGTGCCAGCAGTTTTCGACTAGCGGGAGTATCCGGGGAGCTGTTTTTT. Encoded protein: CASSFRLAGVSGELFF.

V usage is TRBV6-5 and J usage is TRBJ1-2; possible D gene TRBD1, 6 bases. CDR3 length: 15 amino acids. With 2 bases removed from V and 3 bases from J, the gap between germline ends came to 13 bases. Germline V gene lookup returns CDR1 MNHEY and CDR2 SVGAGI. CDR3 residues: CASSYGGGRDYGYTF. The CDR3 bases are TGTGCCAGCAGTTACGGTGGGGGCAGGGACTATGGCTACACCTTC.

CDR3 bases: TGTGCCAGCAGCTTGGACTTTCGGGGAACCTACGAGCAGTACTTC. The encoded protein is CASSLDFRGTYEQYF. The chain has TRBV5-6 and TRBJ2-7; D may be TRBD2 (5 bases). Trimming left V 0 bases short and J 2 bases short, with 12 bases between. Per germline, CDR1 SGHDT and CDR2 YYEEEE. This CDR3 is built from 15 residues.

This clone is a singleton in its sample. This chain connects TRBV5-4 to TRBJ2-3, with 9 bases identical to TRBD1. Germline CDR1 SGHNT, CDR2 YYREEE (reference sequence). Unmatched junction bases numbered 10, after V lost 4 bases and J lost 7 bases. The CDR3 runs 15 residues. CDR3 protein: CASSRIGTGRNTQYF. The CDR3 DNA sequence: TGTGCCAGCAGCAGGATTGGGACAGGGCGAAATACGCAGTATTTT.

V usage is TRBV19 and J usage is TRBJ1-1; D is perhaps TRBD1 (5 bases). The CDR3 runs 16 residues. From germline, CDR1 is LNHDA and CDR2 SQIVND (reference sequence). Trimming took off 8 bases at V and 0 bases at J, with 19 bases between the two ends. The CDR3 DNA is TGTGCCAGTGGGGCCGGGACTGCTATTATGAACACTGAAGCTTTCTTT. Encoded protein: CASGAGTAIMNTEAFF.

This chain's CDR3 is CASSQLRGLNTGELFF. In nucleotides, the CDR3 is TGTGCCAGCAGCCAGCTGAGGGGGCTCAACACCGGGGAGCTGTTTTTT. The chain is built from TRBV7-8 and TRBJ2-2; 7 nucleotides agree with TRBD1. The CDR3 runs 16 residues. Trimming cost V 5 bases and J 2 bases; bases outside gene matches: 8. Germline V gene data show CDR1 as SGHVS and CDR2 as FQNEAQ.

The chain joins TRBV7-9 to TRBJ1-4; D is possibly TRBD1 (6 bases). The CDR3 covers 15 residues. V shed 4 bases and J shed 3 bases, with 12 bases lying between them. In germline, CDR1 is SEHNR, CDR2 FQNEAQ (reference sequence). CDR3 sequence reads: CASSSTQGPNEKLFF. The CDR3 bases are TGTGCCAGCAGCTCTACACAGGGCCCTAATGAAAAACTGTTTTTT. The full variable domain, in which reference TRBV7-9 and TRBJ1-4 provide the parts outside the CDR3, is DTGVSQNPRHKITKRGQNVTFRCDPISEHNRLYWYRQTLGQGPEFLTYFQNEAQLEKSRLLSDRFSAERPKGSFSTLEIQRTEQGDSAMYLCASSSTQGPNEKLFFGSGTQLSVL.

The CDR3, as DNA: TGTGCCAGCAGTTTAGGGGATGAGCAGTTCTTC. This gives the protein CASSLGDEQFF. The chain joins TRBV6-5 to TRBJ2-1; TRBD1 might be the D (5 bases). This CDR3 spans 11 amino acids. Germline assignment: CDR1 MNHEY and CDR2 SVGAGI. V was cut by 4 bases and J by 8 bases, with 6 bases left in between.

CDR3 sequence (DNA): TGTGCCACCGTGGGCAATTCCTACGAGCAGTACTTC. This codes for CATVGNSYEQYF. This sequence joins TRBV28 and TRBJ2-7; D is undetermined. Trimming took off 10 bases at V and 1 base at J, with 11 bases between the two ends. Germline CDR1 reads MDHEN; CDR2 reads SYDVKM. The CDR3 has 12 amino acids. Using reference TRBV28 and TRBJ2-7 for the parts outside the CDR3, the full variable domain is DVKVTQSSRYLVKRTGEKVFLECVQDMDHENMFWYRQDPGLGLRLIYFSYDVKMKEKGDIPEGYSVSREKKERFSLILESASTNQTSMYLCATVGNSYEQYFGPGTRLTVT.

The CDR3 protein is CASSRGTGGADTQYF. The DNA of the CDR3 is TGTGCCAGCAGCAGAGGGACAGGGGGCGCAGATACGCAGTATTTT. The chain has TRBV27 and TRBJ2-3, with TRBD1 matching 12 bases. The V and J ends lost 6 bases and 4 bases, in that order; junction bases with no gene match: 5. Germline CDR1 reads MNHEY; CDR2 reads SMNVEV (reference sequence). CDR3 size: 15 residues.

This chain joins TRBV25-1 and TRBJ1-4; D not certain. CDR1 and CDR2 (germline): MGHDK, SYGVNS. Trimming shortened V by 6 bases and J by 5 bases, and 16 bases separated the two germline ends. The CDR3 sequence is 15 residues long. CDR3 region: CASRASLGGNEKLFF. The CDR3 DNA reads as TGTGCCAGCAGAGCCAGTCTAGGCGGGAATGAAAAACTGTTTTTT.

The chain combines TRBV11-2 with TRBJ2-1, with 10 bases that match TRBD2. J gave up 2 bases and V 2 bases, and 0 bases lay outside the gene matches. The CDR3 has 15 residues. Germline V gene sequence: CDR1 SGHAT, CDR2 FQNNGV. The CDR3 is CASSLSGGAYNEQFF. In nucleotides, the CDR3 is TGTGCCAGCAGCTTAAGCGGGGGGGCCTACAATGAGCAGTTCTTC.

This rearrangement joins TRBV28 to TRBJ2-3, with D perhaps matching TRBD2 (5 bases). The CDR3 runs to 15 residues. The ends were cut back, 2 bases at V and 0 bases at J, with 9 bases in the middle. Germline loops: CDR1 MDHEN, CDR2 SYDVKM. CDR3 protein: CASSLTGLSTDTQYF. In DNA form, the CDR3 reads TGTGCCAGCAGTTTAACGGGATTAAGCACAGATACGCAGTATTTT.

The chain joins TRBV6-5 to TRBJ2-2; 9 bases are shared with TRBD2. V lost 6 bases to trimming and J lost 5 bases; unmatched junction nucleotides: 7. The CDR3 spans 15 residues. The germline V gene encodes CDR1 MNHEY and CDR2 SVGAGI. The CDR3 DNA reads TGTGCCAGCAGATTTTTAGCGGGAGATACCGGGGAGCTGTTTTTT. Encoded protein: CASRFLAGDTGELFF.

This chain connects TRBV19 to TRBJ2-1, with D unresolved. V was clipped by 10 bases and J by 5 bases, with 18 bases between them. There are 14 residues in the CDR3. Germline CDR1 reads LNHDA; CDR2 reads SQIVND (reference sequence). The CDR3 region is CATRSVLLNNEQFF. The CDR3 region has the DNA TGTGCCACTCGTTCTGTACTATTGAACAATGAGCAGTTCTTC.

This rearrangement joins TRBV5-1 to TRBJ2-3; 12 nucleotides match TRBD2. Germline loops: CDR1 SGHRS, CDR2 YFSETQ. This CDR3 comprises 17 residues. Losses at the gene ends were 0 bases for V and 8 bases for J; bases not matched to a gene: 10. CDR3 in amino acids: CASSLGSSGRARVTQYF. The CDR3 DNA is TGCGCCAGCAGCTTGGGGTCTAGCGGGAGGGCGAGAGTTACGCAGTATTTT.

This clone was recorded a few times. The chain has TRBV28 and TRBJ2-2; 8 positions match TRBD2. Per germline, CDR1 MDHEN and CDR2 SYDVKM. The CDR3 consists of 16 residues. V gave up 5 bases and J gave up 5 bases; unmatched junction bases: 10. The CDR3, as DNA: TGTGCCAGCAGTCACCCCGGGGGGGGAGGAACCGGGGAGCTGTTTTTT. This gives the protein CASSHPGGGGTGELFF.

V usage is TRBV9 and J usage is TRBJ2-1, with TRBD2 identical over 11 bases. J was trimmed by 1 base and V by 4 bases; bases with no gene match: 19. Per germline, CDR1 SGDLS and CDR2 YYNGEE. The length of the CDR3 is 21 residues. The CDR3 DNA reads as TGTGCCAGCAGCCCCCGACTCTTAGCGGGAGGGCCGGAGTCGTCCTACAATGAGCAGTTCTTC. Translation gives CASSPRLLAGGPESSYNEQFF.

The chain links TRBV27 to TRBJ2-1; a weak D match, TRBD2 (6 bases). The CDR3 is made up of 16 amino acids. The germline CDR1 and CDR2 sequences are MNHEY and SMNVEV (reference sequence). Trimming removed 0 bases at V and 2 bases at J, with 11 bases between. CDR3 sequence: CASSLSRGEAYNEQFF. The CDR3 DNA is TGTGCCAGCAGTTTATCTCGCGGGGAGGCCTACAATGAGCAGTTCTTC.

The chain links TRBV7-2 to TRBJ2-7; TRBD1 matches 7 bases. The CDR3 covers 13 residues. J gave up 5 bases and V 10 bases, and 11 bases lay outside the gene matches. CDR1 and CDR2 (germline): SGHTA, FQGNSA. The CDR3 sequence: CATKTGLGDEQYF. The CDR3 DNA is TGTGCCACCAAGACAGGGTTAGGCGACGAGCAGTACTTC.